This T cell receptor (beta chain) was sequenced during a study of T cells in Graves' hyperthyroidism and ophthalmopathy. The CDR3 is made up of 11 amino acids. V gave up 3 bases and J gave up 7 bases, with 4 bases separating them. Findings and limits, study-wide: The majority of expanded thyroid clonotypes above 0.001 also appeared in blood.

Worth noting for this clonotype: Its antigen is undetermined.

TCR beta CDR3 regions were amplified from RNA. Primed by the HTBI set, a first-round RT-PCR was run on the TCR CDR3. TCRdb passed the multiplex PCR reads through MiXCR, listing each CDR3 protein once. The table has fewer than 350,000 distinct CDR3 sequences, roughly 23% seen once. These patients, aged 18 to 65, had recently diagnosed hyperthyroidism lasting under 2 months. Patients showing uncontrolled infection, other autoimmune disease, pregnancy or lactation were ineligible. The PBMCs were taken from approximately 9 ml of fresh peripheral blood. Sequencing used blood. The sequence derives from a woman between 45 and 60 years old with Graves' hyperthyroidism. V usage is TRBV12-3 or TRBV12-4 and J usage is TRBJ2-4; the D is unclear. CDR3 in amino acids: CASSFGNIQYF. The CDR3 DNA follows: TGTGCCAGCAGTTTTGGGAACATTCAGTACTTC.